This is a list of T cell receptor beta chains from one sample in a study of blood T cell repertoires in COVID-19. The repertoire was sequenced with immunoSEQ multiplex PCR; TCRdb's copy has only in-frame clones and lacks some. The data hold some 160,000 clones, with approximately 83% observed a single time. The sample comprised peripheral blood. The receptors come from a man aged 65 to 79 with active or convalescent COVID-19. Each CDR3 is given with its conserved first and last residue. The D gene is left open where the match is weak. A row's size may be missing; if present it is once, few, many or a size class.

CDR3 length: 13; D gene: TRBD1; V gene: TRBV2; clone size: -; J gene: TRBJ2-1; CDR3 DNA: TGTGCCAGTCTCTACTTTGCCGGGACAGGGGAGTTCTTC; CDR3 protein: CASLYFAGTGEFF
CDR3 length: 15; D gene: -; V gene: TRBV28; clone size: -; J gene: TRBJ1-1; CDR3 DNA: TGTGCCAGCAGCCCTCGGGGGGGGTCGAGAACTGAAGCTTTCTTT; CDR3 protein: CASSPRGGSRTEAFF
CDR3 length: 16; D gene: TRBD2; V gene: TRBV9; clone size: -; J gene: TRBJ2-1; CDR3 DNA: TGTGCCAGCAGCGTAGTAGGTAGCGGGACAAGAAATGAGCAGTTCTTC; CDR3 protein: CASSVVGSGTRNEQFF
CDR3 length: 13; D gene: -; V gene: TRBV7-7; clone size: -; J gene: TRBJ2-5; CDR3 DNA: TGTGCCAGCAGCTTATCCAGGATTGAGACCCAGTACTTC; CDR3 protein: CASSLSRIETQYF
CDR3 length: 13; D gene: -; V gene: TRBV7-9; clone size: few; J gene: TRBJ1-6; CDR3 DNA: TGTGCCAGCAGTGGAGACAGACTCTCACCCCTCCACTTT; CDR3 protein: CASSGDRLSPLHF
CDR3 length: 16; D gene: TRBD1; V gene: TRBV9; clone size: -; J gene: TRBJ2-7; CDR3 DNA: TGTGCCAGCAGCCCCAATCGCCCCGACAGGGGCACCGAGCAGTACTTC; CDR3 protein: CASSPNRPDRGTEQYF
CDR3 length: 17; D gene: -; V gene: TRBV27; clone size: -; J gene: TRBJ2-7; CDR3 DNA: TGTGCCAGCAGCCGAGAGCGGGTGTCAAGGGACCCCTACGAGCAGTACTTC; CDR3 protein: CASSRERVSRDPYEQYF
CDR3 length: 13; D gene: -; V gene: TRBV4-1; clone size: -; J gene: TRBJ1-1; CDR3 DNA: TGCGCCAGCAGCCAGGCGGGGGACCCTGAAGCTTTCTTT; CDR3 protein: CASSQAGDPEAFF
CDR3 length: 15; D gene: -; V gene: TRBV9; clone size: -; J gene: TRBJ1-2; CDR3 DNA: TGTGCCAGCAGCGTAGAGGTCACTACCACGGATGGCTACACCTTC; CDR3 protein: CASSVEVTTTDGYTF
CDR3 length: 13; D gene: TRBD1; V gene: TRBV12-3/TRBV12-4; clone size: -; J gene: TRBJ1-1; CDR3 DNA: TGTGCCAGCAGGGGACAGACGAACACTGAAGCTTTCTTT; CDR3 protein: CASRGQTNTEAFF
CDR3 length: 16; D gene: TRBD2; V gene: TRBV7-9; clone size: -; J gene: TRBJ2-2; CDR3 DNA: TGTGCCAGCAGCTCTACTAGCGGGGGGGCCCCCGGGGAGCTGTTTTTT; CDR3 protein: CASSSTSGGAPGELFF
CDR3 length: 15; D gene: TRBD2; V gene: TRBV28; clone size: -; J gene: TRBJ2-7; CDR3 DNA: TGTGCCAGCAGTTTATCTAGCGGGAGGATCTACGAGCAGTACTTC; CDR3 protein: CASSLSSGRIYEQYF
CDR3 length: 17; D gene: -; V gene: TRBV5-1; clone size: -; J gene: TRBJ2-1; CDR3 DNA: TGCGCCAGCAGCCGGAGGAGGAGCTCCCGAGAGGGTGATGAGCAGTTCTTC; CDR3 protein: CASSRRRSSREGDEQFF
CDR3 length: 16; D gene: TRBD2; V gene: TRBV10-3; clone size: -; J gene: TRBJ2-7; CDR3 DNA: TGTGCCATCAGTGAGTCCGCGGGAGTAACTAACTACGAGCAGTACTTC; CDR3 protein: CAISESAGVTNYEQYF
CDR3 length: 15; D gene: -; V gene: TRBV27; clone size: -; J gene: TRBJ2-1; CDR3 DNA: TGTGCCAGCAGTTTACAGGGATTGTTCTACAATGAGCAGTTCTTC; CDR3 protein: CASSLQGLFYNEQFF
CDR3 length: 13; D gene: -; V gene: TRBV5-1; clone size: -; J gene: TRBJ2-1; CDR3 DNA: TGCGCCAGCAGCAAGAGCTCCTACAATGAGCAGTTCTTC; CDR3 protein: CASSKSSYNEQFF
CDR3 length: 14; D gene: -; V gene: TRBV25-1; clone size: -; J gene: TRBJ1-2; CDR3 DNA: TGTGCCAGCAGTGAATATAACTCTAGGTCTGGCTACACCTTC; CDR3 protein: CASSEYNSRSGYTF
CDR3 length: 16; D gene: TRBD1; V gene: TRBV7-9; clone size: few; J gene: TRBJ1-3; CDR3 DNA: TGTGCCAGCAGCCCGGGGACAGGGGGCGGTGGAAACACCATATATTTT; CDR3 protein: CASSPGTGGGGNTIYF
CDR3 length: 13; D gene: -; V gene: TRBV9; clone size: -; J gene: TRBJ1-2; CDR3 DNA: TGTGCCAGCAGCGGAGGAGACAGGCATGGCTACACCTTC; CDR3 protein: CASSGGDRHGYTF
CDR3 length: 16; D gene: -; V gene: TRBV18; clone size: -; J gene: TRBJ1-1; CDR3 DNA: TGTGCCAGCTCACCTCCGGGGGGCGAGAGGAACACTGAAGCTTTCTTT; CDR3 protein: CASSPPGGERNTEAFF
CDR3 length: 15; D gene: TRBD2; V gene: TRBV7-2; clone size: -; J gene: TRBJ2-7; CDR3 DNA: TGTGCCAGCAGCACCGCGGGACTAGCGGGATCCGAGCAGTACTTC; CDR3 protein: CASSTAGLAGSEQYF
CDR3 length: 16; D gene: TRBD1; V gene: TRBV10-1; clone size: -; J gene: TRBJ2-7; CDR3 DNA: TGCGCCAGCAGTGAGTCGAGGGGGCCTTTTTCCTACGAGCAGTACTTC; CDR3 protein: CASSESRGPFSYEQYF
CDR3 length: 16; D gene: TRBD1; V gene: TRBV6-6; clone size: -; J gene: TRBJ2-3; CDR3 DNA: TGTGCCAGCAGTTACCTGGGACAGAGTAGCACAGATACGCAGTATTTT; CDR3 protein: CASSYLGQSSTDTQYF
CDR3 length: 14; D gene: -; V gene: TRBV5-6; clone size: once; J gene: TRBJ2-3; CDR3 DNA: TGTGCCAGCGGGTCGACGAGGGCCCTCGATACGCAGTATTTT; CDR3 protein: CASGSTRALDTQYF
CDR3 length: 15; D gene: -; V gene: TRBV6-6; clone size: -; J gene: TRBJ1-2; CDR3 DNA: TGTGCCAGCAGTTACTCGACCGGGAATTCGAACGGCTACACCTTC; CDR3 protein: CASSYSTGNSNGYTF
CDR3 length: 14; D gene: -; V gene: TRBV9; clone size: -; J gene: TRBJ1-1; CDR3 DNA: TGTGCCAGCAGTCCGCGGACAGAAAGTGCTGAAGCTTTCTTT; CDR3 protein: CASSPRTESAEAFF
CDR3 length: 15; D gene: TRBD1; V gene: TRBV30; clone size: -; J gene: TRBJ2-5; CDR3 DNA: TGTGCCTGGAGGGACAGGGGGTTCGCGAAAGAGACCCAGTACTTC; CDR3 protein: CAWRDRGFAKETQYF
CDR3 length: 16; D gene: TRBD1; V gene: TRBV7-9; clone size: -; J gene: TRBJ1-1; CDR3 DNA: TGTGCCAGCAGCACCCCGGGACAGGGATTGAACACTGAAGCTTTCTTT; CDR3 protein: CASSTPGQGLNTEAFF
CDR3 length: 14; D gene: TRBD1; V gene: TRBV5-1; clone size: -; J gene: TRBJ2-7; CDR3 DNA: TGCGCCAGCAGTTTGACAGGGCCCCTCGGCGAGCAGTACTTC; CDR3 protein: CASSLTGPLGEQYF
CDR3 length: 15; D gene: TRBD1; V gene: TRBV11-2; clone size: -; J gene: TRBJ1-1; CDR3 DNA: TGTGCCAGCACCAAAGAGGGACAGATGAACACTGAAGCTTTCTTT; CDR3 protein: CASTKEGQMNTEAFF